These T cell receptor beta chains were read from a single sample in a study of blood T cell repertoires in COVID-19. Using immunoSEQ multiplex PCR, the repertoire was profiled, and TCRdb retains in-frame clones only, with some absent. The table records fewer than 200,000 clones, around 85% of them present only once. The sample consisted of peripheral blood. These receptors all stem from a man aged 50 to 60 with active or convalescent COVID-19. The conserved cysteine and the conserved F or W are not part of the CDR3 here. The D gene is left open where the match is weak.

V gene	D gene	J gene	CDR3 protein
TRBV30	TRBD1	TRBJ2-1	AWNPGQGNNEQF
TRBV28	TRBD1	TRBJ1-4	ASSDRANEKLF
TRBV19	TRBD1	TRBJ1-6	ASSPGTGTGNSPLH
TRBV19	TRBD2	TRBJ2-7	ASSNREGYEQY
TRBV19	TRBD1	TRBJ1-5	ASNNRGQGYSNQPQH
TRBV6-2/TRBV6-3	NA	TRBJ1-5	ASSYSSGALGQPQH
TRBV15	TRBD1	TRBJ1-1	ATSGWTGSMGAF
TRBV7-9	NA	TRBJ1-2	ASSRTTGDGYT
TRBV3-1/TRBV3-2	NA	TRBJ1-5	ASSRGQNQPQH
TRBV12-3/TRBV12-4	NA	TRBJ2-5	ASSSYSQETQY
TRBV27	TRBD2	TRBJ2-7	ASSTGTSGTYEQY
TRBV28	TRBD1	TRBJ2-7	ASSPTPGQGGSRYEQY
TRBV15	TRBD1	TRBJ1-1	ATSGGGQGNTEAF
TRBV7-9	NA	TRBJ1-2	ASSLDPADYGYT
TRBV6-1	NA	TRBJ1-1	ASTKAGDLGAF
TRBV6-6	NA	TRBJ2-1	ASTSTGSINEQF
TRBV14	NA	TRBJ2-6	ASSQEFRRGSWGANVLT
TRBV6-6	NA	TRBJ1-1	ASTDGMNTEAF
TRBV30	TRBD1	TRBJ2-1	AWSDGQGGVGEQF
TRBV2	TRBD2	TRBJ2-1	ASVRLAGTYNEQF
TRBV3-1/TRBV3-2	TRBD1	TRBJ1-5	ASSQGTGKTQPQH
TRBV5-5	TRBD1	TRBJ1-5	ASSLTGTGAAGNQPQH